A selection of T cell receptor beta chains follows, all from one sample in a study of regulatory T cells in long-lasting Graves disease. TCRdb fed the multiplex PCR reads into MiXCR, producing one record per CDR3 protein. The sample lists more than 450,000 distinct CDR3 sequences; 12% were seen once. These data also featured in a second study, about T cells in Graves' hyperthyroidism and ophthalmopathy.

Sequencing was performed on peripheral blood mononuclear cells (PBMCs), taken at new diagnosis, from a patient treated with antithyroid drugs. Every receptor here comes from a woman aged 25 to 39 with Graves disease. CDR3s include the opening cysteine and the closing phenylalanine or tryptophan. A D gene is named only where the DNA matches it firmly. The size of a clone is reported for some rows only, either as once, few or many, or as a class for expanded clones.

V gene	J gene	D gene	clone size	CDR3 protein	CDR3 DNA
TRBV11-2	TRBJ2-1	TRBD2	many	CASSSGLAEIQFF	TGTGCCAGCAGCTCGGGACTAGCGGAGATTCAGTTCTTC
TRBV19	TRBJ2-7	NA	many	CASSMTFSYEQYF	TGTGCCAGTAGTATGACGTTCTCCTACGAGCAGTACTTC
TRBV30	TRBJ1-4	NA	NA	CAWRSKGGEKLFF	TGTGCCTGGAGATCGAAGGGTGGGGAAAAACTGTTTTTT
TRBV20-1	TRBJ1-2	TRBD1	many	CSAPGTAYGYTF	TGCAGTGCCCCAGGGACAGCCTATGGCTACACCTTC
TRBV12-3/TRBV12-4	TRBJ1-1	TRBD1	many	CASSLAPGQGNTEAFF	TGTGCCAGCAGTTTAGCACCGGGACAGGGAAACACTGAAGCTTTCTTT
TRBV28	TRBJ2-3	NA	many	CASSYRGAGTDTQYF	TGTGCCAGCAGTTACCGGGGTGCCGGCACAGATACGCAGTATTTT
TRBV18	TRBJ2-1	NA	NA	CASSRPTDDEQFF	TGTGCCAGCTCACGTCCGACGGACGATGAGCAGTTCTTC
TRBV11-2	TRBJ2-1	TRBD2	NA	CASSGGFGGFVDEQFF	TGTGCCAGCAGCGGAGGTTTCGGGGGGTTCGTTGATGAGCAGTTCTTC
TRBV10-3	TRBJ2-7	NA	NA	CAISDMGARDEQYF	TGTGCCATCAGTGATATGGGGGCGCGGGACGAGCAGTACTTC
TRBV27	TRBJ1-2	TRBD1	many	CASSYTRDSRWDYGYTF	TGTGCCAGCAGTTACACCCGGGACAGCCGGTGGGACTATGGCTACACCTTC
TRBV24-1	TRBJ2-3	TRBD1	NA	CATSDIQGSSTDTQYF	TGTGCCACCAGTGACATACAGGGGTCCTCCACAGATACGCAGTATTTT
TRBV15	TRBJ2-3	TRBD1	NA	CATSRGGGKTDRGTDTQYF	TGTGCCACCAGCAGAGGAGGAGGGAAAACGGACAGGGGCACAGATACGCAGTATTTT
TRBV3-1	TRBJ2-1	TRBD2	many	CASMAGGPYNEQFF	TGTGCCAGCATGGCGGGAGGGCCGTACAATGAGCAGTTCTTC
TRBV6-9	TRBJ1-2	NA	NA	CASSYAGQTLQYGYTF	TGTGCCAGCAGTTACGCTGGACAGACACTCCAATATGGCTACACCTTC
TRBV20-1	TRBJ2-7	NA	many	CSARSLRDSWGQYF	TGCAGTGCTAGATCCCTAAGAGATTCCTGGGGGCAGTACTTC
TRBV2	TRBJ2-7	TRBD2	many	CASSKGLATYEQYF	TGTGCCAGCAGTAAGGGACTAGCGACCTACGAGCAGTACTTC
TRBV29-1	TRBJ2-7	TRBD1	few	CSVDGDRGPYEQYF	TGCAGCGTTGACGGGGACAGGGGTCCCTACGAGCAGTACTTC
TRBV7-2	TRBJ2-7	NA	many	CASSLNGGSLLYEQYF	TGTGCCAGCAGCTTAAATGGGGGCTCCCTCTTATACGAGCAGTACTTC
TRBV2	TRBJ1-5	NA	many	CASSPQANQPQHF	TGTGCCAGCAGCCCCCAGGCTAATCAGCCCCAGCATTTT
TRBV7-2	TRBJ2-7	NA	many	CASSLGVPSYEQYF	TGTGCCAGCAGCTTAGGGGTCCCCTCCTACGAGCAGTACTTC